A selection of T cell receptor beta chains follows, all from one sample in a study of monozygotic twins with inflammatory bowel disease. TCRdb reprocessed the 5' RACE reads; each CDR3 protein has one entry and no DNA is given. Its clone listing holds fewer than 450,000 distinct CDR3 sequences. The sample comprised blood. These receptors all stem from a human donor with ulcerative colitis or Crohn's disease, or a healthy co-twin of an affected twin (not recorded which). CDR3s include the opening cysteine and the closing phenylalanine or tryptophan. Fields, in order: J gene, V gene, CDR3 length, CDR3 protein.

J: TRBJ2-7; V: TRBV7-2; length: 14; CDR3: CASSYTRSLYEQYF
J: TRBJ2-7; V: TRBV9; length: 12; CDR3: CASSGNGYEQYF
J: TRBJ1-2; V: TRBV7-8; length: 15; CDR3: CASSSKRTTNYGYTF
J: TRBJ2-7; V: TRBV6-2/TRBV6-3; length: 11; CDR3: CASTEAGEQYF
J: TRBJ1-4; V: TRBV9; length: 15; CDR3: CASSVAVTGYEKLFF
J: TRBJ2-3; V: TRBV9; length: 16; CDR3: CASSVVAGSSTDTQYF
J: TRBJ2-1; V: TRBV12-3/TRBV12-4; length: 18; CDR3: CASDSNGLAGGTYNEQFF
J: TRBJ1-5; V: TRBV20-1; length: 13; CDR3: CSAPALSNQPQHF
J: TRBJ1-3; V: TRBV12-3/TRBV12-4; length: 15; CDR3: CASSLGRGGGNTIYF
J: TRBJ2-5; V: TRBV20-1; length: 12; CDR3: CSANRGQQTQYF
J: TRBJ2-7; V: TRBV25-1; length: 14; CDR3: CASSWVDMSYEQYF
J: TRBJ1-2; V: TRBV30; length: 16; CDR3: CAWSQKEPGLIYGYTF
J: TRBJ1-2; V: TRBV20-1; length: 14; CDR3: CSASPQGQRHGYTF
J: TRBJ2-7; V: TRBV5-1; length: 16; CDR3: CASSLRGQETSYEQYF
J: TRBJ2-1; V: TRBV6-1; length: 16; CDR3: CASSRLPGLGGNEQFF
J: TRBJ1-1; V: TRBV18; length: 18; CDR3: CASSPLPGARRVNTEAFF
J: TRBJ2-7; V: TRBV4-2; length: 14; CDR3: CASSQQGSPYEQYF
J: TRBJ2-5; V: TRBV27; length: 17; CDR3: CASSFLTGNRFRETQYF
J: TRBJ2-1; V: TRBV7-2; length: 16; CDR3: CASSGASGGVGHEQFF
J: TRBJ2-1; V: TRBV6-2/TRBV6-3; length: 13; CDR3: CASGGTGVAKQFF